The 8 T cell receptor beta chains below come from one sample, sequenced in a study of shared clonotypes between healthy human individuals. TCRdb keeps only in-frame clones here, not all; method: immunoSEQ multiplex PCR. The table has 2 million to 2.5 million clones, more than 90% seen once. Sequencing used naive CD4+ T cells sorted from blood. Subset in this sample: CD45RA+ positively selected. These receptors were taken from a young man in good health.

The chain uses TRBV5-6 and TRBJ2-5; perhaps TRBD1 as D (6 bases). V lost 2 bases, J lost 1 base, and 15 bases lay in between. The CDR3 is made up of 16 amino acids. The germline V gene encodes CDR1 SGHDT and CDR2 YYEEEE. This CDR3 reads CASSFSPQGSQETQYF. For the CDR3, the DNA is TGTGCCAGCAGCTTTAGCCCACAGGGTTCCCAAGAGACCCAGTACTTC.

The chain carries TRBV7-3 and TRBJ1-1; D is ambiguous. The CDR3 length is 13 residues. CDR1 is SGHTA, CDR2 FQGTGA, per germline. Deletions cut 5 bases from V and 3 bases from J, with 10 bases between. For the CDR3, the DNA is TGTGCCAGCAGCCAAACCCGGGACACTGAAGCTTTCTTT. Amino acid sequence: CASSQTRDTEAFF.

The chain combines TRBV28 with TRBJ1-5, with D possibly TRBD1 on 5 matching bases. CDR1 and CDR2 from the germline V gene are MDHEN and SYDVKM. The CDR3 sequence is 12 residues long. V was shortened by 5 bases and J by 8 bases, with 10 bases between the two germline ends. The CDR3 coding sequence is TGTGCCAGCAGTGTTAGGGGAGAGCCCCAGCATTTT. Its protein is CASSVRGEPQHF.

The chain uses TRBV7-2 and TRBJ1-1; 10 nucleotides line up with TRBD1. Losses at the gene ends were 3 bases for V and 7 bases for J; bases not matched to a gene: 8. CDR1 SGHTA and CDR2 FQGNSA come from the germline V gene. This CDR3 has 15 residues. CDR3 DNA sequence: TGTGCCAGCAGCTTCACCGGGACAGGGGTTGGTGAAGCTTTCTTT. Translating it yields CASSFTGTGVGEAFF.

This chain uses TRBV5-6 with TRBJ2-5; the match to TRBD2 covers 12 bases. The V segment lost 4 bases and the J segment 1 base; nucleotides outside the gene matches: 5. The V gene's germline CDR1 is SGHDT and CDR2 YYEEEE. This CDR3 contains 16 residues. CDR3 sequence: CASSRTSGTSQETQYF. In nucleotides, the CDR3 is TGTGCCAGCAGCCGGACTAGCGGGACCTCCCAAGAGACCCAGTACTTC.

The chain employs TRBV6-1 and TRBJ1-1; D possibly corresponds to TRBD1 (6 bases). The V and J ends lost 6 bases and 1 base respectively, with 9 bases between them. This CDR3 is built from 13 residues. The germline V gene has CDR1 MNHNS and CDR2 SASEGT. The CDR3: CASRGHPNTEAFF. The CDR3 DNA sequence: TGTGCCAGCAGGGGACACCCGAACACTGAAGCTTTCTTT.

The V gene is TRBV27, the J gene TRBJ2-3; D possibly corresponds to TRBD1 (5 bases). In germline, CDR1 is MNHEY, CDR2 SMNVEV (reference sequence). The CDR3 runs 14 residues. V was pared by 5 bases and J by 0 bases, with 9 bases between. CDR3 residues: CASSTAGSTDTQYF. Written as DNA, the CDR3 is TGTGCCAGCAGTACCGCAGGGAGCACAGATACGCAGTATTTT.

The V call is TRBV5-1, the J call TRBJ1-2; D is undetermined. Trimming pared 0 bases from V and 2 bases from J, leaving 14 bases between. The CDR3 contains 16 residues. Looked up from germline, CDR1 is SGHRS and CDR2 is YFSETQ. CDR3 in DNA: TGCGCCAGCAGCTTGGAGGCCTTGGCAGAGAACTATGGCTACACCTTC. It is translated as CASSLEALAENYGYTF.